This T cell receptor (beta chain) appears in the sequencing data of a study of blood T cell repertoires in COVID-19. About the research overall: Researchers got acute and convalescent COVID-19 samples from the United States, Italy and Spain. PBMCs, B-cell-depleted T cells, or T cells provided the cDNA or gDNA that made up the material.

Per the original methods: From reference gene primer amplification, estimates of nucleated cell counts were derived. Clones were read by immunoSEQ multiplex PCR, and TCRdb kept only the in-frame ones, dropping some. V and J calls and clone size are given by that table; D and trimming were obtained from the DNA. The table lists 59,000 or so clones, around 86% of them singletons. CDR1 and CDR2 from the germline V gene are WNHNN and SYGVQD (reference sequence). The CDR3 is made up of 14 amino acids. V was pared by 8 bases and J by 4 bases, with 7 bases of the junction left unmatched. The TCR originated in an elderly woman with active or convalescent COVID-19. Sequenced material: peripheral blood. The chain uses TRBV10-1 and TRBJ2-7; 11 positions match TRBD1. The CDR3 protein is CASGPGQGGYEQYF. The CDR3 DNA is TGCGCCAGCGGACCGGGACAGGGGGGATACGAGCAGTACTTC.